Given below is one TCR beta chain in context. How the authors handled the data: Using reference gene primer amplification, nucleated cell counts were estimated. Profiled with immunoSEQ multiplex PCR; TCRdb holds only in-frame clones, not every one. Clone size and V and J calls were adopted from that table, with D and trimming inferred from the DNA. Here the sample spans some 360,000 clones, around nine tenths being singletons. This study enrolled people aged 18 to 89 from 20 to 25 US geographic areas. Donors were grouped by their self-reported clinical history. The CDR3 contains 15 residues. After removal of 0 bases from V and 8 bases from J, the junction contained 6 bases not matched to a gene. The germline CDR1 and CDR2 sequences are SGDLS and YYNGEE. The data were taken from a study of blood T cell repertoires in COVID-19.

Sequencing was done on a sample of PBMCs or T cells enriched from blood (not recorded which). This clonotype was obtained from a woman aged 25 to 45 who had been exposed to COVID-19. The chain links TRBV9 to TRBJ2-1, with 9 bases fitting TRBD2. This CDR3 is CASSVGGRGFDEQFF. The CDR3 bases are TGTGCCAGCAGCGTAGGCGGGAGGGGGTTCGATGAGCAGTTCTTC.